A selection of T cell receptor beta chains follows, all from one sample in a study of identical twins. TCRdb redid the calling of the 5' RACE reads with MiXCR, one entry per CDR3 protein. The data show roughly 700,000 distinct CDR3 sequences, with 8.5% to 9.5% seen just once and 0.75% to 1% held by the top ten. In addition, the sample was reused for a study of yellow fever vaccine responses in identical twins.

The sequencing sample was made of PBMCs. Receptors were obtained from a woman in her late teens or twenties in good health. The CDR3 runs from the conserved cysteine through the conserved F or W. The D gene is left open where the match is weak. Rows give clone size only sometimes, using once, few, many, or a class for an expanded clone.

TRBJ2-5 | . | TRBV12-3/TRBV12-4 | . | TGTGCCAGCAGCCCAGGGAAGACCCAGTACTTC | CASSPGKTQYF
TRBJ2-4 | . | TRBV27 | few | TGTGCCAGCAGTTTTCCCCCCCGATGGGGGGCCGAGGGAACTTCGTACTTC | CASSFPPRWGAEGTSYF
TRBJ2-3 | TRBD1 | TRBV20-1 | few | TGCAGTGCTAGAGCAGACAGGGGGGGCACAGATACGCAGTATTTT | CSARADRGGTDTQYF
TRBJ2-7 | TRBD2 | TRBV5-1 | many | TGCGCCAGCAGCCTAAGGACTAGCGGGAGCTCCTACGAGCAGTACTTC | CASSLRTSGSSYEQYF
TRBJ2-3 | . | TRBV6-4 | many | TGTGCCAGCAGTGACTCAAGGGAATTTAGCACAGATACGCAGTATTTT | CASSDSREFSTDTQYF
TRBJ2-7 | . | TRBV20-1 | . | TGCAGTGCTAGAGATCAAGCAGGATACGAGCAGTACTTC | CSARDQAGYEQYF
TRBJ2-3 | . | TRBV5-1 | few | TGCGCCAGCAGCCCGCGAGCGGCGGCCAGCACAGATACGCAGTATTTT | CASSPRAAASTDTQYF
TRBJ2-7 | TRBD2 | TRBV12-3/TRBV12-4 | many | TGTGCCAGCAGATACACTAGCGGCGGGGGCGGGGAGCAGTACTTC | CASRYTSGGGGEQYF
TRBJ2-7 | . | TRBV15 | . | TGTGCCACCAGCAGAGATTCCGATTACGAGCAGTACTTC | CATSRDSDYEQYF
TRBJ1-2 | . | TRBV29-1 | . | TGCAGCGTTGGGGGAGGGTATGGCTACACCTTC | CSVGGGYGYTF
TRBJ2-2 | . | TRBV7-9 | . | TGTGCCAGCAGCTTAGAGGTCGGACCAGACACCGGGGAGCTGTTTTTT | CASSLEVGPDTGELFF
TRBJ2-7 | . | TRBV20-1 | many | TGCAGTGCTAGAGCCGCTGCCTCCTACGAGCAGTACTTC | CSARAAASYEQYF
TRBJ2-7 | . | TRBV29-1 | many | TGCAGCGTTGAATTTGACTTTACCTACGAGCAGTACTTC | CSVEFDFTYEQYF
TRBJ2-7 | TRBD1 | TRBV28 | . | TGTGCCAGCCGGACAGGGGACGATTCCTACGAGCAGTACTTC | CASRTGDDSYEQYF
TRBJ2-5 | . | TRBV7-2 | few | TGTGCCAGCAGCTCCGATTCGGGCTCGGAGACCCAGTACTTC | CASSSDSGSETQYF
TRBJ2-3 | TRBD1 | TRBV6-1 | . | TGTGCCAGCAGCGGGACAGGGCACCTATTCGAGCAGTATTTT | CASSGTGHLFEQYF
TRBJ2-1 | TRBD2 | TRBV7-9 | . | TGTGCCAGCAGCTCGCCCCAACTAGCGGGGCAGTTCTTC | CASSSPQLAGQFF
TRBJ2-3 | . | TRBV29-1 | many | TGCAGCGTTGACCAGGCAGGGCAGTATTTT | CSVDQAGQYF
TRBJ2-7 | . | TRBV4-3 | few | TGCGCCAGCAGCCAAGATCGGGAACAGAGACTCTACGAGCAGTACTTC | CASSQDREQRLYEQYF
TRBJ2-5 | . | TRBV7-9 | . | TGTGCCAGCAGCATGCAGGCCTACCAAGAGACCCAGTACTTC | CASSMQAYQETQYF
TRBJ2-5 | . | TRBV14 | . | TGTGCCAGCAGCCAATTTTCCGGCAGCGGTCTAGAGACCCAGTACTTC | CASSQFSGSGLETQYF
TRBJ1-1 | . | TRBV28 | . | TGTGCCAGCAGTGGGGGGGCAAACACTGAAGCTTTCTTT | CASSGGANTEAFF
TRBJ2-5 | TRBD1 | TRBV6-1 | few | TGTGCCAGCAGAACAGGGGTGGGGGTCTCACAAGAGACCCAGTACTTC | CASRTGVGVSQETQYF
TRBJ2-1 | TRBD2 | TRBV3-1 | many | TGTGCCAGCAGCCTTTGGGACTACTACAATGAGCAGTTCTTC | CASSLWDYYNEQFF
TRBJ2-5 | . | TRBV29-1 | many | TGCAGCGTGAGGCAGCAAGAGACCCAGTACTTC | CSVRQQETQYF
TRBJ2-1 | TRBD1 | TRBV7-3 | . | TGTGCCTGCAGTCTTTACGGTCCGGACAGGGTATCCTACAATGAGCAGTTCTTC | CACSLYGPDRVSYNEQFF
TRBJ2-2 | . | TRBV5-1 | . | TGCGCCAGCAGCTTCAGGGGCCCTGACACCGGGGAGCTGTTTTTT | CASSFRGPDTGELFF
TRBJ2-5 | TRBD2 | TRBV20-1 | . | TGCAGTGCTAAAGGGACTAGCGGGTCGGCCCAGTACTTC | CSAKGTSGSAQYF
TRBJ2-1 | . | TRBV27 | many | TGTGCCAGCAATTCCCTAGGAGGTGAGCAGTTCTTC | CASNSLGGEQFF
TRBJ1-6 | . | TRBV7-9 | . | TGTGCCAGCAGCTATCAGTTGAGCTCCTATAATTCACCCCTCCACTTT | CASSYQLSSYNSPLHF
TRBJ2-1 | . | TRBV12-3/TRBV12-4 | few | TGTGCCAGCAGTTTAGCGAAGCGTCCTGAGCAGTTCTTC | CASSLAKRPEQFF
TRBJ2-7 | . | TRBV27 | few | TGTGCCAGCAGTTTAGACGGGATTAGCTCCTACGAGCAGTACTTC | CASSLDGISSYEQYF
TRBJ2-1 | TRBD1 | TRBV5-1 | few | TGCGCCAGCAGCTTGGGGGACAGGAACTACAATGAGCAGTTCTTC | CASSLGDRNYNEQFF
TRBJ2-1 | . | TRBV6-1 | . | TGTGCCAGCAGGGCTCATAATGAGCAGTTCTTC | CASRAHNEQFF
TRBJ2-5 | . | TRBV7-9 | . | TGTGCCAGCAGCCGCTCGGACGAATATCGGGAGACCCAGTACTTC | CASSRSDEYRETQYF
TRBJ2-5 | TRBD1 | TRBV7-8 | few | TGTGCCAGCAGCCGCGCTAATACAGGGGGCTCTCGGGAGACCCAGTACTTC | CASSRANTGGSRETQYF
TRBJ2-5 | TRBD1 | TRBV3-1 | many | TGTGCCAGCAGCCAAGACATCTGGGACAGACAAGAGACCCAGTACTTC | CASSQDIWDRQETQYF
TRBJ2-7 | . | TRBV5-5 | . | TGTGCCAGCAGCTTGACTTTTAGCTCCTACGAGCAGTACTTC | CASSLTFSSYEQYF
TRBJ1-6 | . | TRBV5-1 | few | TGCGCCAGCAGCTTGGAGGGGTCCGGTTCCTCACCCCTCCACTTT | CASSLEGSGSSPLHF
TRBJ2-7 | . | TRBV7-9 | . | TGTGCCAGCAGCTTAGCTCGGGACCGGGCGGGGCAGTACTTC | CASSLARDRAGQYF
TRBJ2-1 | TRBD2 | TRBV29-1 | . | TGCAGCGTTGAAGGGGTGGGAGGGAGTTCCCCCAATGAGCAGTTCTTC | CSVEGVGGSSPNEQFF
TRBJ1-6 | TRBD1 | TRBV7-9 | . | TGTGCCAGCAGCTTAGCCCCGACAGGGGTAAATTCACCCCTCCACTTT | CASSLAPTGVNSPLHF
TRBJ2-7 | . | TRBV3-1 | few | TGTGCCAGCAGCCAAGAGTGGGGGGTTACCTACGAGCAGTACTTC | CASSQEWGVTYEQYF
TRBJ2-4 | . | TRBV28 | . | TGTGCCAGCACCGGCGGGCAGCCAGTAGCCAAAAACATTCAGTACTTC | CASTGGQPVAKNIQYF
TRBJ1-1 | TRBD1 | TRBV6-6 | few | TGTGCCAGCAGCTCGGACAGGGTCGTGGCTTTCTTT | CASSSDRVVAFF
TRBJ1-2 | . | TRBV28 | many | TGTGCCAGCAGTCCCGGGTACTATGGCTACACCTTC | CASSPGYYGYTF